The rows below give T cell receptor beta chains drawn from one sample of a study of Ad26.COV2.S vaccination and SARS-CoV-2 variants. Here immunoSEQ multiplex PCR was the method, and the copy in TCRdb shows in-frame clones only, minus some. The sample lists 300,000 to 400,000 clones, about 91% seen once, with 3.5% to 4.5% in the top ten. Sequenced here: peripheral blood, sampled after recovery from COVID-19. These receptors were obtained from a human donor who had recovered from COVID-19. The CDR3 runs from the conserved cysteine through the conserved F or W. The D gene is left open where the match is weak. Clone size is stated in some rows and not others, as once, few, many or a class when expanded.

size: -; V: TRBV4-1; J: TRBJ1-1; D: -; DNA: TGCGCCAGCCGTGAGGGAACAGGGCGGGTGAGGGACACTGAAGCTTTCTTT; CDR3: CASREGTGRVRDTEAFF
size: -; V: TRBV19; J: TRBJ1-2; D: -; DNA: TGTGCCAGTAGTATCAGGGATTATGGCTACACCTTC; CDR3: CASSIRDYGYTF
size: -; V: TRBV3-1/TRBV3-2; J: TRBJ1-2; D: -; DNA: TGTGCCAGCAGCATCCGGACTGTAGCTAACTATGGCTACACCTTC; CDR3: CASSIRTVANYGYTF
size: -; V: TRBV29-1; J: TRBJ2-2; D: -; DNA: TGCAGCGTTGAAGATAACGGCCCCGGGGAGCTGTTTTTT; CDR3: CSVEDNGPGELFF
size: -; V: TRBV5-6; J: TRBJ2-7; D: TRBD1; DNA: TGTGCCAGCAGCTTGCTCGGACAGGGATTCCACGAGCAGTACTTC; CDR3: CASSLLGQGFHEQYF
size: -; V: TRBV6-5; J: TRBJ2-7; D: -; DNA: TGTGCCAGCTTGTTGGGCATTTCCTACGAGCAGTACTTC; CDR3: CASLLGISYEQYF
size: few; V: TRBV5-5; J: TRBJ2-7; D: -; DNA: TGTGCCAGCAGCCGAAGGGGTTACGAGCAGTACTTC; CDR3: CASSRRGYEQYF
size: -; V: TRBV5-6; J: TRBJ1-5; D: TRBD1; DNA: TGTGCCAGCAGCTCCCTAGTTGGCGGACAGGGCTATCAGCCCCAGCATTTT; CDR3: CASSSLVGGQGYQPQHF
size: -; V: TRBV4-2; J: TRBJ1-2; D: -; DNA: TGTGCCAGCAGCCAAGATACGGGATCCTATGGCTACACCTTC; CDR3: CASSQDTGSYGYTF
size: -; V: TRBV3-1/TRBV3-2; J: TRBJ1-4; D: -; DNA: TGTGCCAGCAGCCATTCGGGGCGACTTACTAATGAAAAACTGTTTTTT; CDR3: CASSHSGRLTNEKLFF
size: -; V: TRBV5-1; J: TRBJ2-2; D: TRBD2; DNA: TGCGCCAGCAGCTTATCGGGGGGCACCGGGGAGCTGTTTTTT; CDR3: CASSLSGGTGELFF
size: -; V: TRBV12-3/TRBV12-4; J: TRBJ1-2; D: -; DNA: TGTGCCAGCAGTTTAGCAGCGGATGGCTACACCTTC; CDR3: CASSLAADGYTF
size: once; V: TRBV14; J: TRBJ2-1; D: -; DNA: TGTGCCAGCAGCCAAGATGGACGAGTCTCCTACAATGAGCAGTTCTTC; CDR3: CASSQDGRVSYNEQFF
size: -; V: TRBV4-1; J: TRBJ1-2; D: -; DNA: TGCGCCAGCAGCCAAGATGGGAATTCGGGGGGCTACACCTTC; CDR3: CASSQDGNSGGYTF
size: -; V: TRBV19; J: TRBJ1-1; D: TRBD1; DNA: TGTGCCAGTAGAACACAGGGGGATACTGAAGCTTTCTTT; CDR3: CASRTQGDTEAFF
size: -; V: TRBV7-8; J: TRBJ2-7; D: -; DNA: TGTGCCAGCAGCTTAGGATCCAGGGTACCCTACGAGCAGTACTTC; CDR3: CASSLGSRVPYEQYF